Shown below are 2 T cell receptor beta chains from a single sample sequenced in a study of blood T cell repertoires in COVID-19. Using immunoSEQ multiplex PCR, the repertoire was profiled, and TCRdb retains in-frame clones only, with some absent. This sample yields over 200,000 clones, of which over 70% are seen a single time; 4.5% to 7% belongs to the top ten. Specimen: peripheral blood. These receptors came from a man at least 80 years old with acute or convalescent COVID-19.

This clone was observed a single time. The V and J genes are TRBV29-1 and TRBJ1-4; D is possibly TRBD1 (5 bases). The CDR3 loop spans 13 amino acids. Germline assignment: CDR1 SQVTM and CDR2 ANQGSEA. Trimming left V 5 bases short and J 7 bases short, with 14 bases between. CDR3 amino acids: CSVNPGDGEKLFF. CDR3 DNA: TGCAGCGTTAACCCGGGGGACGGTGAAAAACTGTTTTTT.

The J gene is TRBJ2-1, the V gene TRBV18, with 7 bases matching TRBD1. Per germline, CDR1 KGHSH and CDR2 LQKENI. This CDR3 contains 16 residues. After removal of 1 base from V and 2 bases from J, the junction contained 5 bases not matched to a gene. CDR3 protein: CASSPLRGQTYNEQFF. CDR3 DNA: TGTGCCAGCTCACCACTGAGGGGACAGACCTACAATGAGCAGTTCTTC.